These T cell receptor beta chains were read from a single sample in a study of control samples from healthy donors and cancer patients. The assay was immunoSEQ multiplex PCR, and TCRdb's table has in-frame clones only and misses some. Of under 85,000 clones listed, about nine tenths are singletons. Material for sequencing was PBMCs. The receptor source for this set is a man aged 55 to 70 with colorectal cancer. Both conserved end residues are part of each CDR3. Each record gives: V gene, clone size, D gene, J gene, CDR3 length, CDR3 DNA, CDR3 protein. A D gene is named only where the DNA matches it firmly. A clone size is listed for some rows: how often the clone was seen (once, few, many), or a class if it is expanded.

v_call: TRBV7-3; clone_size: NA; d_call: TRBD2; j_call: TRBJ2-3; cdr3_length: 15; cdr3_nt: TGTGCCAGCAGCCTTCGACTAGCGGGGACAGATACGCAGTATTTT; cdr3_aa: CASSLRLAGTDTQYF
v_call: TRBV11-2; clone_size: once; d_call: TRBD1; j_call: TRBJ1-5; cdr3_length: 15; cdr3_nt: TGTGCCAGCAGCTCGGACAGGTCCGACAATCAGCCCCAGCATTTT; cdr3_aa: CASSSDRSDNQPQHF
v_call: TRBV5-1; clone_size: NA; d_call: NA; j_call: TRBJ2-2; cdr3_length: 14; cdr3_nt: TGCGCCAGCAGCTTGTCGGCAGGAACCGGGGAGCTGTTTTTT; cdr3_aa: CASSLSAGTGELFF
v_call: TRBV19; clone_size: NA; d_call: NA; j_call: TRBJ1-3; cdr3_length: 15; cdr3_nt: TGTGCCAGTCCTCGGGGGAAGGGCACTGGAAACACCATATATTTT; cdr3_aa: CASPRGKGTGNTIYF
v_call: TRBV30; clone_size: NA; d_call: NA; j_call: TRBJ2-7; cdr3_length: 13; cdr3_nt: TGTGCCTGGAGTGCCTCCCAGAGGGGCGAGCAGTACTTC; cdr3_aa: CAWSASQRGEQYF
v_call: TRBV4-2; clone_size: few; d_call: NA; j_call: TRBJ1-2; cdr3_length: 11; cdr3_nt: TGTGCCAGCAGCCATGCATATGGCTACACCTTC; cdr3_aa: CASSHAYGYTF
v_call: TRBV18; clone_size: NA; d_call: TRBD1; j_call: TRBJ2-3; cdr3_length: 16; cdr3_nt: TGTGCCAGCTCACCCTTGGGACAGGGAGGAACAGATACGCAGTATTTT; cdr3_aa: CASSPLGQGGTDTQYF
v_call: TRBV6-2/TRBV6-3; clone_size: NA; d_call: NA; j_call: TRBJ2-7; cdr3_length: 13; cdr3_nt: TGTGCCAGCAGTTACGGTGGCAGGGTGGAGCAGTACTTC; cdr3_aa: CASSYGGRVEQYF
v_call: TRBV27; clone_size: NA; d_call: TRBD2; j_call: TRBJ2-1; cdr3_length: 16; cdr3_nt: TGTGCCAGCAGTCCGCTAGCGGGGGAGGACTACAATGAGCAGTTCTTC; cdr3_aa: CASSPLAGEDYNEQFF
v_call: TRBV5-4; clone_size: NA; d_call: NA; j_call: TRBJ1-1; cdr3_length: 14; cdr3_nt: TGTGCCAGCAGCTTGGACAGTGGGAACACTGAAGCTTTCTTT; cdr3_aa: CASSLDSGNTEAFF
v_call: TRBV5-1; clone_size: NA; d_call: NA; j_call: TRBJ2-3; cdr3_length: 15; cdr3_nt: TGCGCCAGCCTCGGGGCGGGGGCCAGCACAGATACGCAGTATTTT; cdr3_aa: CASLGAGASTDTQYF
v_call: TRBV30; clone_size: NA; d_call: NA; j_call: TRBJ2-2; cdr3_length: 14; cdr3_nt: TGTGCCTGGAGTGACAAAGGGGGAATCGGGGAGCTGTTTTTT; cdr3_aa: CAWSDKGGIGELFF
v_call: TRBV29-1; clone_size: NA; d_call: NA; j_call: TRBJ2-3; cdr3_length: 12; cdr3_nt: TGCAGCGTTGAGGGCGGCACAGATACGCAGTATTTT; cdr3_aa: CSVEGGTDTQYF
v_call: TRBV11-2; clone_size: NA; d_call: NA; j_call: TRBJ1-1; cdr3_length: 12; cdr3_nt: TGTGCCAGCTCTCACCAGAACACTGAAGCTTTCTTT; cdr3_aa: CASSHQNTEAFF
v_call: TRBV2; clone_size: NA; d_call: NA; j_call: TRBJ1-6; cdr3_length: 14; cdr3_nt: TGTGCCAGCAGGGGAAGGGACCTTAATTCACCCCTCCACTTT; cdr3_aa: CASRGRDLNSPLHF
v_call: TRBV2; clone_size: NA; d_call: NA; j_call: TRBJ1-2; cdr3_length: 14; cdr3_nt: TGTGCCAGCAGTGTAGGGGGGGCAAACTATGGCTACACCTTC; cdr3_aa: CASSVGGANYGYTF
v_call: TRBV4-1; clone_size: NA; d_call: NA; j_call: TRBJ2-2; cdr3_length: 17; cdr3_nt: TGCGCCAGCAGCCAAGTGGGGGGCCTTGCGAACACCGGGGAGCTGTTTTTT; cdr3_aa: CASSQVGGLANTGELFF
v_call: TRBV6-2/TRBV6-3; clone_size: NA; d_call: NA; j_call: TRBJ1-2; cdr3_length: 15; cdr3_nt: TGTGCCAGCAGTTACGTGAGTGAGGGGGTTTATGGCTACACCTTC; cdr3_aa: CASSYVSEGVYGYTF
v_call: TRBV4-2; clone_size: NA; d_call: TRBD2; j_call: TRBJ2-3; cdr3_length: 21; cdr3_nt: TGTGCCAGCAGCCAGACGCGGCAAAGCGGGGGGGCCCTAGCGCGCACAGATACGCAGTATTTT; cdr3_aa: CASSQTRQSGGALARTDTQYF
v_call: TRBV6-6; clone_size: NA; d_call: NA; j_call: TRBJ2-1; cdr3_length: 11; cdr3_nt: TGTGCCAGCAGAAGGGGGGATGAGCAGTTCTTC; cdr3_aa: CASRRGDEQFF
v_call: TRBV23-1; clone_size: NA; d_call: NA; j_call: TRBJ2-3; cdr3_length: 13; cdr3_nt: TGCGCCAGCAAAAGGGTTAAGGCAGATACGCAGTATTTT; cdr3_aa: CASKRVKADTQYF
v_call: TRBV5-5; clone_size: NA; d_call: NA; j_call: TRBJ2-7; cdr3_length: 16; cdr3_nt: TGTGCCAGCAGCTTGGTGGGCGGGGGCAGGGTAGCCGAGCAGTACTTC; cdr3_aa: CASSLVGGGRVAEQYF
v_call: TRBV19; clone_size: NA; d_call: NA; j_call: TRBJ1-3; cdr3_length: 14; cdr3_nt: TGTGCCACCCAGCGAGGAAGGACTGGAAACACCATATATTTT; cdr3_aa: CATQRGRTGNTIYF
v_call: TRBV2; clone_size: NA; d_call: NA; j_call: TRBJ1-1; cdr3_length: 13; cdr3_nt: TGTGCCAGCCAAGGGGGGGGGAACACTGAAGCTTTCTTT; cdr3_aa: CASQGGGNTEAFF
v_call: TRBV30; clone_size: NA; d_call: NA; j_call: TRBJ1-4; cdr3_length: 13; cdr3_nt: TGTGCCTGGAGTCGGGGGGCTAATGAAAAACTGTTTTTT; cdr3_aa: CAWSRGANEKLFF
v_call: TRBV6-2/TRBV6-3; clone_size: NA; d_call: NA; j_call: TRBJ2-1; cdr3_length: 15; cdr3_nt: TGTGCCAGCAGTTTCACGGACGGGGCCTACAATGAGCAGTTCTTC; cdr3_aa: CASSFTDGAYNEQFF
v_call: TRBV3-1/TRBV3-2; clone_size: few; d_call: NA; j_call: TRBJ1-4; cdr3_length: 17; cdr3_nt: TGTGCCAGCAGCCCCTCCGGGGGGCTAGCAACTAATGAAAAACTGTTTTTT; cdr3_aa: CASSPSGGLATNEKLFF
v_call: TRBV5-1; clone_size: NA; d_call: NA; j_call: TRBJ1-1; cdr3_length: 15; cdr3_nt: TGCGCCAGCAGCGCCCTTGGACAGATGAACACTGAAGCTTTCTTT; cdr3_aa: CASSALGQMNTEAFF
v_call: TRBV2; clone_size: NA; d_call: TRBD1; j_call: TRBJ2-3; cdr3_length: 17; cdr3_nt: TGTGCCAGCCGCCACAGGGGCCTTCTAACCTCCACAGATACGCAGTATTTT; cdr3_aa: CASRHRGLLTSTDTQYF
v_call: TRBV5-1; clone_size: NA; d_call: TRBD1; j_call: TRBJ1-2; cdr3_length: 16; cdr3_nt: TGCGCCAGCAGCTCCTTGGGAGGACAGGGGCAAAATGGCTACACCTTC; cdr3_aa: CASSSLGGQGQNGYTF
v_call: TRBV24-1; clone_size: NA; d_call: NA; j_call: TRBJ2-1; cdr3_length: 15; cdr3_nt: TGTGCCACCTCCCAAGACCTGGTGACATACAATGAGCAGTTCTTC; cdr3_aa: CATSQDLVTYNEQFF
v_call: TRBV7-6; clone_size: NA; d_call: TRBD2; j_call: TRBJ2-3; cdr3_length: 18; cdr3_nt: TGTGCCAGCAGCTTGACTAGCGGGGGGGCCGTGGGCACAGATACGCAGTATTTT; cdr3_aa: CASSLTSGGAVGTDTQYF
v_call: TRBV2; clone_size: NA; d_call: NA; j_call: TRBJ2-5; cdr3_length: 13; cdr3_nt: TGTGCCAGCAGGATGGGGAGCTCGGAGACCCAGTACTTC; cdr3_aa: CASRMGSSETQYF
v_call: TRBV7-9; clone_size: NA; d_call: TRBD1; j_call: TRBJ2-1; cdr3_length: 14; cdr3_nt: TGTGCCAGCAGCCCCCGGGACAGTTTCAATGAGCAGTTCTTC; cdr3_aa: CASSPRDSFNEQFF
v_call: TRBV5-1; clone_size: NA; d_call: NA; j_call: TRBJ1-4; cdr3_length: 14; cdr3_nt: TGCGCCAGCAGCTTTTCTGCAACTAATGAAAAACTGTTTTTT; cdr3_aa: CASSFSATNEKLFF
v_call: TRBV5-8; clone_size: once; d_call: NA; j_call: TRBJ2-5; cdr3_length: 11; cdr3_nt: TGTGCCAGCAGCTACGGGGGGACCCAGTACTTC; cdr3_aa: CASSYGGTQYF
v_call: TRBV19; clone_size: NA; d_call: NA; j_call: TRBJ2-7; cdr3_length: 13; cdr3_nt: TGTGCCAGTAGTCGTACTGTCGCATACGAGCAGTACTTC; cdr3_aa: CASSRTVAYEQYF
v_call: TRBV2; clone_size: NA; d_call: NA; j_call: TRBJ2-5; cdr3_length: 12; cdr3_nt: TGTGCCAGCAGTCCCAGGTTAGAGACCCAGTACTTC; cdr3_aa: CASSPRLETQYF
v_call: TRBV6-4; clone_size: NA; d_call: NA; j_call: TRBJ2-6; cdr3_length: 20; cdr3_nt: TGTGCCAGCAGTGACCCTCGACAGGAACCCCACTGGGCTGGGGCCAACGTCCTGACTTTC; cdr3_aa: CASSDPRQEPHWAGANVLTF
v_call: TRBV28; clone_size: NA; d_call: NA; j_call: TRBJ2-3; cdr3_length: 15; cdr3_nt: TGTGCCAGCAGCGGAGCTACCCATAGCACAGATACGCAGTATTTT; cdr3_aa: CASSGATHSTDTQYF
v_call: TRBV7-6; clone_size: NA; d_call: NA; j_call: TRBJ2-2; cdr3_length: 16; cdr3_nt: TGTGCCAGCAGCTACACTACAGGGACAAGTACCGGGGAGCTGTTTTTT; cdr3_aa: CASSYTTGTSTGELFF
v_call: TRBV7-9; clone_size: NA; d_call: TRBD2; j_call: TRBJ2-1; cdr3_length: 16; cdr3_nt: TGTGCCAGCAGCTTAAGAAGCGGGGGGGCCAGGAATGAGCAGTTCTTC; cdr3_aa: CASSLRSGGARNEQFF
v_call: TRBV14; clone_size: once; d_call: TRBD1; j_call: TRBJ1-3; cdr3_length: 16; cdr3_nt: TGTGCCAGCAGCCCACTCGGGACAGACTCTGGAAACACCATATATTTT; cdr3_aa: CASSPLGTDSGNTIYF
v_call: TRBV7-2; clone_size: NA; d_call: NA; j_call: TRBJ2-5; cdr3_length: 15; cdr3_nt: TGTGCCAGCAGCTTAGTAAGGGGATCCCAAGAGACCCAGTACTTC; cdr3_aa: CASSLVRGSQETQYF
v_call: TRBV6-5; clone_size: once; d_call: TRBD1; j_call: TRBJ2-7; cdr3_length: 15; cdr3_nt: TGTGCCAGCAGTTACTCCGGGACAGGGTTGTACGAGCAGTACTTC; cdr3_aa: CASSYSGTGLYEQYF
v_call: TRBV15; clone_size: NA; d_call: NA; j_call: TRBJ1-4; cdr3_length: 12; cdr3_nt: TGTGCCACCAGCAGAGGCAGGGAAAAACTGTTTTTT; cdr3_aa: CATSRGREKLFF
v_call: TRBV3-1/TRBV3-2; clone_size: NA; d_call: NA; j_call: TRBJ2-3; cdr3_length: 15; cdr3_nt: TGTGCCAGCAGCCCTGGGACGACGAGCACAGATACGCAGTATTTT; cdr3_aa: CASSPGTTSTDTQYF
v_call: TRBV7-3; clone_size: NA; d_call: NA; j_call: TRBJ2-7; cdr3_length: 14; cdr3_nt: TGTGCCAGCAGCCCCTGGGACTCCTTCTACGAGCAGTACTTC; cdr3_aa: CASSPWDSFYEQYF
v_call: TRBV11-2; clone_size: NA; d_call: TRBD2; j_call: TRBJ2-1; cdr3_length: 15; cdr3_nt: TGTGCCAGCAGCACTAGCGGGGGGGCCGTCAATGAGCAGTTCTTC; cdr3_aa: CASSTSGGAVNEQFF
v_call: TRBV2; clone_size: few; d_call: NA; j_call: TRBJ2-7; cdr3_length: 11; cdr3_nt: TGTGCCAGCAGAAGGGGCTACGAGCAGTACTTC; cdr3_aa: CASRRGYEQYF
v_call: TRBV19; clone_size: NA; d_call: NA; j_call: TRBJ1-5; cdr3_length: 14; cdr3_nt: TGTGCCAGTAGTATTCCTGGGGTCTCTCAGCCCCAGCATTTT; cdr3_aa: CASSIPGVSQPQHF
v_call: TRBV2; clone_size: NA; d_call: NA; j_call: TRBJ1-5; cdr3_length: 13; cdr3_nt: TGTGCCAGCATGCGGGGGGAGGGGCAGCCCCAGCATTTT; cdr3_aa: CASMRGEGQPQHF
v_call: TRBV4-1; clone_size: NA; d_call: NA; j_call: TRBJ2-2; cdr3_length: 14; cdr3_nt: TGCGCCAGCAGCCAAAAGCTTTCTGTCGGGGAGCTGTTTTTT; cdr3_aa: CASSQKLSVGELFF
v_call: TRBV15; clone_size: NA; d_call: NA; j_call: TRBJ1-5; cdr3_length: 16; cdr3_nt: TGTGCCACCAGCAGAGGTGGAACAGGGCTTAATCAGCCCCAGCATTTT; cdr3_aa: CATSRGGTGLNQPQHF
v_call: TRBV10-3; clone_size: once; d_call: TRBD1; j_call: TRBJ1-4; cdr3_length: 15; cdr3_nt: TGTGCCATCAGTGCCGGGACAGGGAGGGCCGAAAAACTGTTTTTT; cdr3_aa: CAISAGTGRAEKLFF